This T cell receptor beta chain emerged from a study of T cell responses to AZD1222 COVID-19 vaccine. Findings and limits, study-wide: Donors skewed white British and female; clonal diversity was possibly underestimated.

Concerning this clone itself: Its antigen is unknown.

V was pared by 6 bases and J by 1 base, with 0 bases of the junction left unmatched. The CDR3 is 15 residues long. CDR1 SNHLY and CDR2 FYNNEI come from the germline V gene. Using immunoSEQ multiplex PCR, the repertoire was profiled, and TCRdb retains in-frame clones only, with some absent. Of some 130,000 clones listed, roughly 87% are singletons. J is TRBJ2-2 and V is TRBV2, with 12 bases aligning to TRBD2. This specimen consisted of peripheral blood, obtained on day 0 of AZD1222 vaccination. This receptor was identified in an adult in good health. The CDR3 DNA follows: TGTGCCAGCAGGACTAGCGGGGGGAACACCGGGGAGCTGTTTTTT. Translated, it gives CASRTSGGNTGELFF.